The 9 T cell receptor beta chains in this list originate from one sample, sequenced in a study of T cells in Graves' hyperthyroidism and ophthalmopathy. RNA transcripts were the template for amplifying TCR beta CDR3 regions. Researchers ran a first-round RT-PCR on the TCR CDR3 using the HTBI primer set. Using its own MiXCR run on the multiplex PCR reads, TCRdb lists one record per CDR3 protein. The sample has about 350,000 distinct CDR3 sequences; approximately 14% are singletons. Sequenced: blood. The source of these receptors is a woman aged 40 to 50 with Graves' ophthalmopathy.

This clonotype was detected many times. The chain uses TRBV29-1 and TRBJ1-2, with TRBD1 matching 9 bases. The CDR3 is 13 amino acids. Per germline, CDR1 SQVTM and CDR2 ANQGSEA. Trimming cost V 4 bases and J 3 bases; bases outside gene matches: 3. The CDR3 loop reads CSVATGGYYGYTF. The CDR3 DNA reads as TGCAGCGTTGCGACAGGGGGATACTATGGCTACACCTTC.

The rearrangement links TRBV10-2 to TRBJ1-6; D uncertain. Germline V gene lookup returns CDR1 WSHSY and CDR2 SAAADI. Trimming shortened V by 6 bases and J by 5 bases, and 11 bases separated the two germline ends. This CDR3 contains 14 residues. CDR3 sequence (DNA): TGCGCCAGCAGGCCGAGAGGAGATAATTCACCCCTCCACTTT. Protein sequence: CASRPRGDNSPLHF.

CDR3 nucleotide sequence: TGTGCCATCAACCCCGACAATCTCGCGAACACCGGGGAGCTGTTTTTT. Protein: CAINPDNLANTGELFF. This chain joins TRBV10-3 and TRBJ2-2; no firm D call. Germline assignment: CDR1 ENHRY and CDR2 SYGVKD. The V end lost 7 bases, the J end lost 0 bases, and 15 bases lay between the germline ends. This CDR3 is 16 amino acids long.

This clonotype was seen ten or more times. CDR3 protein: CSVEARDRGQDEQYF. The CDR3 DNA sequence: TGCAGCGTTGAAGCCCGGGACAGGGGGCAGGACGAGCAGTACTTC. The chain carries TRBV29-1 and TRBJ2-7, with 12 bases that match TRBD1. The CDR3 is made up of 15 amino acids. CDR1 SQVTM and CDR2 ANQGSEA come from the germline V gene. The junction had 6 bases not matched to a gene; V was cut back by 1 base and J by 5 bases.

Many counts were recorded for this clonotype. The chain employs TRBV2 and TRBJ2-7, with D possibly being TRBD2 (7 bases). Germline V lookup: CDR1 SNHLY, CDR2 FYNNEI. The CDR3 contains 14 residues. Trimming took off 10 bases at V and 6 bases at J, with 22 bases between the two ends. CDR3 loop: CATQGRGSISEQYF. The DNA of the CDR3 is TGTGCCACCCAGGGGAGGGGCAGTATCAGCGAGCAGTACTTC.

This clonotype occurred a few times. CDR3 amino acids: CSARGITGTGSHNEQFF. For the CDR3, the DNA is TGCAGTGCTAGAGGAATAACCGGGACAGGGTCTCACAATGAGCAGTTCTTC. J is TRBJ2-1 and V is TRBV20-1, with 9 bases identical to TRBD1. CDR3 length equals 17 residues. Germline V gene data show CDR1 as DFQATT and CDR2 as SNEGSKA (reference sequence). With V trimmed by 1 base and J by 5 bases, 12 bases remained unmatched.

This clonotype occurred once. It may be a read error: a sequence one base away is much more abundant. This rearrangement joins TRBV20-1 to TRBJ1-1; 7 bases fit TRBD1. V gave up 6 bases and J gave up 4 bases; unmatched junction bases: 14. Germline loops: CDR1 DFQATT, CDR2 SNEGSKA (reference sequence). The CDR3 totals 15 residues. CDR3 coding DNA: TGCAGTGCCCAAGACCCTAACAGGGGAGGCACTGAAGCTTTCTTT. Encoded protein: CSAQDPNRGGTEAFF.

The V and J genes are TRBV4-1 and TRBJ2-3; D remains unclear. The V end was cut by 1 base, the J end by 2 bases, with 7 bases between. The CDR3 is made up of 14 amino acids. In germline, CDR1 is MGHRA, CDR2 YSYEKL. The CDR3 spells CASSQGQLTDTQYF. The DNA for the CDR3 is TGCGCCAGCAGCCAAGGTCAGCTCACAGATACGCAGTATTTT.

This clonotype was found many times. The chain links TRBV20-1 to TRBJ2-5, with TRBD2 identical over 8 bases. The germline gives CDR1 DFQATT, CDR2 SNEGSKA (reference sequence). CDR3 size: 15 residues. V gave up 6 bases and J gave up 1 base; unmatched junction bases: 10. The CDR3: CSAGGASGSQETQYF. The DNA for the CDR3 is TGCAGTGCCGGGGGTGCTAGCGGGTCCCAAGAGACCCAGTACTTC.